These T cell receptor beta chains were read from a single sample in a study of CD8+ T cells in alopecia areata. Generated by immunoSEQ multiplex PCR, the TCRdb table keeps only in-frame clones and is missing some. The table includes about 190,000 clones, 55% to 70% detected once. The material sequenced was CD4+ T cells sorted from blood, taken at week 4, from a patient treated with tofacitinib. These receptors all come from a human donor with alopecia areata. Each CDR3 is given without its conserved first and last residue. The order of the fields is V gene, J gene, D gene, CDR3 protein. A D gene is named only where the DNA matches it firmly.

TRBV18	TRBJ2-5	TRBD2	ASSPLAGNQETQY
TRBV7-2	TRBJ2-7	TRBD2	ASSLGGTSVNYEQY
TRBV29-1	TRBJ2-3	.	SVDQDSRADTQY
TRBV6-5	TRBJ1-5	TRBD1	ASSYNRGPNQPQH
TRBV7-3	TRBJ2-1	TRBD2	ASSLTSASGSNEQF
TRBV29-1	TRBJ1-1	.	SVERGLGTEAF
TRBV5-1	TRBJ2-7	.	ASSLMGEQY
TRBV5-1	TRBJ2-5	.	ASSYTRETQY
TRBV29-1	TRBJ2-1	.	SHLSGLVDNEQF
TRBV5-1	TRBJ2-6	.	ASSFEDGANVLT
TRBV10-3	TRBJ2-5	TRBD2	AISESRTSPGVETQY
TRBV30	TRBJ2-2	.	AWRRTENTGELF
TRBV25-1	TRBJ2-5	TRBD2	ASSGGRLWGETQY
TRBV28	TRBJ2-7	.	ASSFGSFGYEQY
TRBV29-1	TRBJ2-5	.	SVGDSGETQY
TRBV23-1	TRBJ2-7	.	ASRPYGRDQLYEQY
TRBV20-1	TRBJ1-2	.	SARGRGYT
TRBV14	TRBJ1-3	.	ASSTGISGGNTIY
TRBV29-1	TRBJ1-5	TRBD1	SVITGGNQPQH
TRBV7-9	TRBJ2-1	.	ASSRRGEQF
TRBV5-6	TRBJ2-7	.	ASSLPVGEQY
TRBV19	TRBJ2-7	TRBD2	ASSHRGSSGRNHEQY
TRBV5-1	TRBJ2-1	.	ASSLTARNEQF
TRBV19	TRBJ1-1	.	ASSIDRLSEAF
TRBV7-8	TRBJ1-5	.	ASSSNHNQPQH
TRBV5-4	TRBJ2-6	.	ASSSFYSGANVLT
TRBV29-1	TRBJ2-3	.	SVDWGDTQY
TRBV29-1	TRBJ2-2	.	STASNTGELF
TRBV6-1	TRBJ1-2	.	ASSPGLTYGYT
TRBV5-4	TRBJ2-5	.	ASSRGSQETQY
TRBV10-3	TRBJ2-1	.	AISGESIANEQF
TRBV30	TRBJ1-4	TRBD1	AWSAQTGVATNEKLF
TRBV6-1	TRBJ1-4	.	ASNRQFNEKLF
TRBV25-1	TRBJ1-1	.	ASSDILAGPNTEAF
TRBV30	TRBJ2-2	.	AWSPGSMTGELF
TRBV30	TRBJ2-5	.	AWSATNLETQY
TRBV10-3	TRBJ2-7	.	AISEHSYEQY
TRBV4-2	TRBJ2-5	TRBD2	ASSQVGTSGRAAETQY
TRBV30	TRBJ2-1	.	AWTSGAAEQF
TRBV29-1	TRBJ2-4	.	SVAQRFADIQY
TRBV29-1	TRBJ2-7	TRBD2	SARTSGAYEQY
TRBV20-1	TRBJ1-1	.	SARDRYEAF
TRBV5-1	TRBJ1-1	.	ASSSEQGRTEAF